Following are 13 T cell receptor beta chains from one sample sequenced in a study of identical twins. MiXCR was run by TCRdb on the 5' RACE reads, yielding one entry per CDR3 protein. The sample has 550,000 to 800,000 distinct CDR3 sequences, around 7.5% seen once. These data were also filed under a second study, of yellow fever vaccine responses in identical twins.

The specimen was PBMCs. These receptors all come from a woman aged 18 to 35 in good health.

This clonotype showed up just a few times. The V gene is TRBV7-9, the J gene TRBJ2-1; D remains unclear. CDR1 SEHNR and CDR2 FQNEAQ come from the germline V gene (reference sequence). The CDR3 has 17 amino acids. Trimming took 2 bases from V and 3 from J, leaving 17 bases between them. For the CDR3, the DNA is TGTGCCAGCAGCTTATTATCCCCGGGCATCGGCTACAATGAGCAGTTCTTC. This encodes CASSLLSPGIGYNEQFF.

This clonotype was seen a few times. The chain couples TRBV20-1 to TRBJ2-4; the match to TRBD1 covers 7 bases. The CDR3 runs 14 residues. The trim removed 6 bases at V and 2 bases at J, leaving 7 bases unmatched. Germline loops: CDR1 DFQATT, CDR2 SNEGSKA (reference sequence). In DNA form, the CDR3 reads TGCAGTGCCGAACAGGGGACCCCCAAAAACATTCAGTACTTC. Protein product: CSAEQGTPKNIQYF.

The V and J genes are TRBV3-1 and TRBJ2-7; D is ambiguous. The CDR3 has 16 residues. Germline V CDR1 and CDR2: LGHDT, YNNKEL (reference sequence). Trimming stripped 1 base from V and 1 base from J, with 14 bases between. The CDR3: CASSQGWWTSSYEQYF. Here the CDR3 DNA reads TGTGCCAGCAGCCAAGGTTGGTGGACGTCATCCTACGAGCAGTACTTC.

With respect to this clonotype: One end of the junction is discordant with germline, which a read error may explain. The CDR3 DNA follows: TGTGTCATCAGCACCTCGGACAGGGCGAACACCGGGGAGCTGTTTTTT. Amino acids: CVISTSDRANTGELFF. J is TRBJ2-2 and V is TRBV10-3; 8 bases fit TRBD1. The CDR3 has 16 amino acids. Germline assignment: CDR1 ENHRY and CDR2 SYGVKD.

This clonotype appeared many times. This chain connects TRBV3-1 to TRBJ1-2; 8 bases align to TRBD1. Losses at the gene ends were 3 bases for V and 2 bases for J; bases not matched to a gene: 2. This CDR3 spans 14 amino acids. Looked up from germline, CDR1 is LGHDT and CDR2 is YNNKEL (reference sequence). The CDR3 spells CASSHGQGNYGYTF. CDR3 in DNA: TGTGCCAGCAGCCACGGACAGGGAAACTATGGCTACACCTTC.

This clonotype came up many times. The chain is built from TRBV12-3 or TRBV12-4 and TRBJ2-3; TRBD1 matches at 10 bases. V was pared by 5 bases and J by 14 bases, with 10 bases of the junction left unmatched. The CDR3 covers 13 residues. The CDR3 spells CASSPGQGLPGYF. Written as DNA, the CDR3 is TGTGCCAGCAGTCCGGGACAGGGGCTTCCGGGGTATTTT.

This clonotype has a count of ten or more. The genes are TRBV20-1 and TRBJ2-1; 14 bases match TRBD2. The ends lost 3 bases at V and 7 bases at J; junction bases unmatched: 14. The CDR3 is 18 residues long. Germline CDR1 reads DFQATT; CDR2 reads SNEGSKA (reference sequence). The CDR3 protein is CSARAGTSGRRTLNEQFF. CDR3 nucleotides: TGCAGTGCTAGGGCTGGGACTAGCGGGAGACGAACCCTGAATGAGCAGTTCTTC.

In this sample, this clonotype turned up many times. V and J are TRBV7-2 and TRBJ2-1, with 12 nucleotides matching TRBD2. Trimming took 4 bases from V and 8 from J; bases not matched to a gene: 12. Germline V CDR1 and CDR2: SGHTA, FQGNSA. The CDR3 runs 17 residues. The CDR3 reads CASSSARLAGVDDEQFF. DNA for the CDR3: TGTGCCAGCAGCTCAGCCCGACTAGCGGGAGTTGACGATGAGCAGTTCTTC.

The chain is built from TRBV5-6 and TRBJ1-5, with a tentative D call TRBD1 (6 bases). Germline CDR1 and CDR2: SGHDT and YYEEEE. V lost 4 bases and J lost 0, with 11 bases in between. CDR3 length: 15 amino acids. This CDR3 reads CASSQQGYSNQPQHF. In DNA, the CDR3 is TGTGCCAGCAGCCAACAGGGATATAGCAATCAGCCCCAGCATTTT.

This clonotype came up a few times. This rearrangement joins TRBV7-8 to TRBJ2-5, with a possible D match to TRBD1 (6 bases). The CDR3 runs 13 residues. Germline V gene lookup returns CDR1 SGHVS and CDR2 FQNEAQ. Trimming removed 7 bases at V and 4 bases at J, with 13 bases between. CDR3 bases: TGTGCCAGCATCCTAGGGGGTCGAGAGACCCAGTACTTC. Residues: CASILGGRETQYF.

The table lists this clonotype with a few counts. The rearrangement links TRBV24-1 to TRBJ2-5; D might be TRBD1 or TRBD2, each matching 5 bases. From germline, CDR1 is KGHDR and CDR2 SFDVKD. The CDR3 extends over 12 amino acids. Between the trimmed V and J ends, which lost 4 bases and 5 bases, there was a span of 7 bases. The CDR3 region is CATSDREETQYF. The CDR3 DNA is TGTGCCACCAGTGACAGGGAGGAGACCCAGTACTTC.

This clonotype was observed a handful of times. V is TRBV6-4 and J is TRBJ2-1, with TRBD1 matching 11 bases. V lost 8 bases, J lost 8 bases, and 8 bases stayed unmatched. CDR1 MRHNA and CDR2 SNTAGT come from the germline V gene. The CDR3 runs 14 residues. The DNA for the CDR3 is TGTGCCAGCTCCGGACAGGGGGCCGGCGATGAGCAGTTCTTC. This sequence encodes CASSGQGAGDEQFF.

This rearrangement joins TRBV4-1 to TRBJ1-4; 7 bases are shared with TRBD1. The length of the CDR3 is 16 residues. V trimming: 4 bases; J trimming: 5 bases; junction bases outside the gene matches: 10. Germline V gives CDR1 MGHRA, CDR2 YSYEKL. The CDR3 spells CASSPLGTEGNEKLFF. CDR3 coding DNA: TGCGCCAGCAGCCCCCTCGGGACAGAGGGGAATGAAAAACTGTTTTTT.